What follows are 16 T cell receptor beta chains derived from one specimen sequenced in a study of T cells after yellow fever vaccination. TCRdb itself ran the 5' RACE reads through MiXCR, one entry per CDR3 protein. This table holds around 350,000 distinct CDR3 sequences, roughly 6.2% found once. The material sequenced was PBMCs, taken 5 days after the yellow fever booster vaccination. The receptors were sampled from a man aged 30-40 years who received the YFV17D yellow fever vaccine.

The chain couples TRBV6-1 to TRBJ2-5; a weak D match, TRBD2 (5 bases). V was pared by 7 bases and J by 1 base, with 13 bases between. The germline CDR1 and CDR2 sequences are MNHNS and SASEGT. The CDR3 sequence is 14 residues long. The CDR3 DNA reads as TGTGCCAGCAACGTCCCGGGGAGCCAAGAGACCCAGTACTTC. Translated: CASNVPGSQETQYF.

This clonotype was recorded many times. The chain employs TRBV27 and TRBJ2-5; TRBD1 might be the D (6 bases). Germline V gives CDR1 MNHEY, CDR2 SMNVEV (reference sequence). There are 14 residues in the CDR3. V lost 3 bases, J lost 4 bases, and 12 bases lay in between. The chain's CDR3 is CASSLAGTRETQYF. The DNA for the CDR3 is TGTGCCAGCAGTTTGGCCGGGACACGAGAGACCCAGTACTTC.

The sample holds many counts of this clonotype. A junction end diverges from the germline sequence, so it may reflect a read error. The chain uses TRBV11-2 and TRBJ2-6; D unclear. The CDR3 has 16 residues. The V gene's germline CDR1 is SGHAT and CDR2 FQNNGV. In DNA form, the CDR3 reads TGTGCCACCAGCTTAGGTTCAGTCTCTGGGGCCAACGTCCTGACTTTC. Its translation is CATSLGSVSGANVLTF.

This clonotype was counted at least ten times. The gene calls are TRBV9 and TRBJ2-1; no reliable D call. This CDR3 has 15 residues. Germline lookup yields CDR1 SGDLS and CDR2 YYNGEE. Trimming removed 0 bases at V and 6 bases at J, with 13 bases between. CDR3 bases: TGTGCCAGCAGCGTAGAGGGTCAGCCTCGCAATGAGCAGTTCTTC. Its translation is CASSVEGQPRNEQFF.

This clonotype was seen only a few times. The CDR3 coding sequence is TGTGCCAGCAGTTTCGGGGGAGTTCGGACCGGGGAGCTGTTTTTT. Its translation is CASSFGGVRTGELFF. The chain couples TRBV12-3 or TRBV12-4 to TRBJ2-2; tentative D call: TRBD2 (6 bases). This CDR3 spans 15 amino acids. The V end lost 3 bases, the J end lost 5 bases, and 13 bases lay between the germline ends.

This rearrangement joins TRBV10-3 to TRBJ2-7; D unclear. The length of the CDR3 is 12 residues. Per germline, CDR1 ENHRY and CDR2 SYGVKD. V lost 3 bases and J lost 5, with 8 bases in between. The CDR3 nucleotides are TGTGCCATCAGTGAATGGGGAAACGAGCAGTACTTC. Protein: CAISEWGNEQYF.

CDR3 region: CASSLRLAGAGTDTQYF. Written as DNA, the CDR3 is TGTGCCAGCAGCTTAAGACTAGCGGGAGCGGGCACAGATACGCAGTATTTT. The V gene is TRBV5-4, the J gene TRBJ2-3, with 12 bases aligning to TRBD2. V trimming: 2 bases; J trimming: 1 base; junction bases outside the gene matches: 5. The CDR3 loop spans 17 amino acids. Germline V gene lookup returns CDR1 SGHNT and CDR2 YYREEE (reference sequence).

This chain joins TRBV3-1 and TRBJ1-5, with unresolved D. This CDR3 is 14 amino acids long. Germline CDR1 reads LGHDT; CDR2 reads YNNKEL (reference sequence). Trimming took 1 base from V and 11 from J, leaving 15 bases between them. The CDR3 DNA follows: TGTGCCAGCAGCCAAGGTGATCCCCCCCGGGCCCAGCATTTT. Its protein product is CASSQGDPPRAQHF.

V usage is TRBV20-1 and J usage is TRBJ2-2; TRBD1 matches 7 bases. With 0 bases clipped from V and 5 bases from J, the junction kept 12 bases outside the gene matches. Germline CDR1 DFQATT, CDR2 SNEGSKA (reference sequence). This CDR3 spans 17 amino acids. CDR3 in amino acids: CSARDQGVLGGTGELFF. The CDR3 region has the DNA TGCAGTGCTAGAGATCAGGGGGTCCTGGGCGGTACCGGGGAGCTGTTTTTT.

This chain links TRBV7-2 with TRBJ2-3; 8 positions match TRBD2. The CDR3 has 13 residues. Germline-derived CDR1 and CDR2 are SGHTA and FQGNSA. Germline trimming cut 5 bases from V and 12 bases from J; bases unmatched to any gene: 10. CDR3 DNA sequence: TGTGCCAGCAGCAGACAATCAGCGGGGGCTCAGTATTTT. Its translation is CASSRQSAGAQYF.

The sample holds many counts of this clonotype. The chain carries TRBV11-2 and TRBJ2-1; D is uncertain. The germline V and J ends were trimmed by 4 bases and 7 bases, with 14 bases remaining between them. The germline V gene encodes CDR1 SGHAT and CDR2 FQNNGV. This CDR3 is built from 14 residues. The CDR3 protein is CASSSSGGVNEQFF. CDR3 nucleotides: TGTGCCAGCAGCTCCTCCGGTGGAGTAAATGAGCAGTTCTTC.

The chain joins TRBV20-1 to TRBJ2-7; unclear D gene. The CDR3 length is 14 residues. V was clipped by 4 bases and J by 6 bases, with 19 bases between them. The germline gives CDR1 DFQATT, CDR2 SNEGSKA (reference sequence). The CDR3 coding sequence is TGCAGTGCTACTCGCCTAGGGATTCTCGGCGAGCAGTACTTC. This encodes CSATRLGILGEQYF.

The genes are TRBV20-1 and TRBJ2-5, with D possibly matching TRBD1 (5 bases). Trimming shortened V by 1 base and J by 2 bases, and 14 bases separated the two germline ends. The CDR3 extends over 15 amino acids. Looked up from germline, CDR1 is DFQATT and CDR2 is SNEGSKA (reference sequence). The CDR3 is CSARGTDNRQETQYF. Here the CDR3 DNA reads TGCAGTGCTAGAGGAACGGACAACCGACAAGAGACCCAGTACTTC.

This clonotype was seen ten or more times. The rearrangement joins TRBV6-2 or TRBV6-3 to TRBJ2-1; D ambiguous. Trimming shortened V by 4 bases and J by 9 bases, and 13 bases separated the two germline ends. Per germline, CDR1 MNHEY and CDR2 SVGEGT. The CDR3 extends over 13 amino acids. The CDR3 DNA follows: TGTGCCAGCAGTTTGGCCACGGCGACTGAGCAGTTCTTC. Translating it yields CASSLATATEQFF.

This clonotype has just a few counts. This rearrangement joins TRBV18 to TRBJ2-1, with 7 bases aligning to TRBD2. Germline assignment: CDR1 KGHSH and CDR2 LQKENI. CDR3 length: 17 amino acids. After removal of 3 bases from V and 2 bases from J, the junction contained 10 bases not matched to a gene. In DNA, the CDR3 is TGTGCCAGCTCACCGAAAGTAGGACTAGGCCCCTACAATGAGCAGTTCTTC. This sequence encodes CASSPKVGLGPYNEQFF.

This clonotype turned up a few times. The V gene is TRBV20-1, the J gene TRBJ2-1; 8 bases map to TRBD2. Germline loops: CDR1 DFQATT, CDR2 SNEGSKA (reference sequence). V lost 0 bases, J lost 5 bases, and 12 bases stayed unmatched. The CDR3 loop spans 17 amino acids. The CDR3 region is CSARDGREESTHNEQFF. The CDR3 DNA sequence: TGCAGTGCTAGAGATGGGCGGGAGGAATCGACCCACAATGAGCAGTTCTTC.